This entry concerns a single T cell receptor (beta chain). Relative to the germline gene, one junction end is altered; a read error may explain this. The record originates from a study of T cells in Graves' hyperthyroidism and ophthalmopathy. The CDR3 has 15 residues. The source material, RNA transcripts, was used to amplify TCR beta CDR3 regions. HTBI primers were used for first-round RT-PCR of the TCR CDR3. Each CDR3 protein is one row after TCRdb ran MiXCR on the multiplex PCR reads. The sample has 400,000 to 550,000 distinct CDR3 sequences; less than 25% are singletons. The chain joins TRBV12-3 or TRBV12-4 to TRBJ1-5; 9 bases align to TRBD1. The receptor was derived from a woman younger than 45 with Graves' ophthalmopathy. The sequencing input was blood. CDR3 protein: CASSYGTGFNQPQRF. The DNA for the CDR3 is TGTGCCAGCAGCTATGGGACAGGGTTCAATCAGCCCCAGCGTTTT.